This T cell receptor (beta chain) originates from a study of T-cell reconstitution after alpha-beta-depleted transplantation in children. The authors prepared the TCRbeta library with unique molecular identifiers. TCRdb called the PCR reads again in MiXCR, with one record for every CDR3 protein. The table has under 450,000 distinct CDR3 sequences, roughly 14% seen once. This CDR3 is 14 amino acids long. Per the germline V gene, CDR1 is MGHDK and CDR2 is SYGVNS. V was pared by 1 base and J by 2 bases, with 8 bases between. The clonotype comes from a human donor who donated a stem cell graft to a child with Fanconi anemia. Material: PBMCs, obtained from the stem cell graft. V is TRBV25-1 and J is TRBJ1-2; D unclear. CDR3 coding DNA: TGTGCCAGCAGTGAATTCGGCCAAAACTATGGCTACACCTTC. Protein: CASSEFGQNYGYTF.